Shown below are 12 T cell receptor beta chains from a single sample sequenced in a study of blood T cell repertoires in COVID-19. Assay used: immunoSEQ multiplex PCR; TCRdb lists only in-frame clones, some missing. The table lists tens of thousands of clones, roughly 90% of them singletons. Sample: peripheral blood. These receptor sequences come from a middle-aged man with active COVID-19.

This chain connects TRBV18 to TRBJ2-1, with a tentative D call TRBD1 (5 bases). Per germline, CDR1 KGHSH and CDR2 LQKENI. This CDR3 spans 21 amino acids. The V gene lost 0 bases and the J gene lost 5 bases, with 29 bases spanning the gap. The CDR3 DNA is TGTGCCAGCTCACCACCCTACCGGGCAGGGCAATCGGCCCGGCTAGACAATGAGCAGTTCTTC. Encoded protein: CASSPPYRAGQSARLDNEQFF.

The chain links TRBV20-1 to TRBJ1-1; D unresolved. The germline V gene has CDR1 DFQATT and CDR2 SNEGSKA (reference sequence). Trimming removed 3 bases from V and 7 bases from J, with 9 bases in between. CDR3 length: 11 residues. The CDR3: CSASSRNEAFF. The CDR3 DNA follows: TGCAGTGCTAGTTCCAGAAATGAAGCTTTCTTT.

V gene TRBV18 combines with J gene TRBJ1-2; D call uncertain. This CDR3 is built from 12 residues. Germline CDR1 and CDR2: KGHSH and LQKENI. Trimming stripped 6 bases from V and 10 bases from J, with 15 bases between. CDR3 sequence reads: CASSSEASYYTF. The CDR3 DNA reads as TGTGCCAGCTCCTCCGAGGCCTCCTACTACACCTTC.

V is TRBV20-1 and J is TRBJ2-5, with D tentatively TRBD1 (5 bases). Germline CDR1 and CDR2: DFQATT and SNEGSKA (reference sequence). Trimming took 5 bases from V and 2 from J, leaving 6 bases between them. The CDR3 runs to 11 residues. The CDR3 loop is CSARQQETQYF. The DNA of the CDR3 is TGCAGTGCTCGACAGCAAGAGACCCAGTACTTC.

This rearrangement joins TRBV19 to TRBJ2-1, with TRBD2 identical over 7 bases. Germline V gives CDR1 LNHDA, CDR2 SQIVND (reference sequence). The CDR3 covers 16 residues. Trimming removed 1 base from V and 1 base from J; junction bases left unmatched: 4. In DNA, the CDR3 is TGTGCCAGTAGTATAGCCGCGGGACTATCCTACAATGAGCAGTTCTTC. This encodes CASSIAAGLSYNEQFF.

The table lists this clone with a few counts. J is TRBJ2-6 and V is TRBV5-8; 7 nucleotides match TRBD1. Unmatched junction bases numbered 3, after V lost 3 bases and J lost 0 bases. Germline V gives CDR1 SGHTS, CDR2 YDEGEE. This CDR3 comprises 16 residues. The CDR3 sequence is CASSWGQSSGANVLTF. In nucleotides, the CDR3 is TGTGCCAGCAGCTGGGGACAGTCCTCTGGGGCCAACGTCCTGACTTTC.

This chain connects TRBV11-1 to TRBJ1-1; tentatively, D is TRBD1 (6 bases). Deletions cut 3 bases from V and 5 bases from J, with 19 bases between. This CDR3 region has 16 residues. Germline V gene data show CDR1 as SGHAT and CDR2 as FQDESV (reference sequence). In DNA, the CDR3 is TGTGCCAGCAGCTTTCAGGGGACGGCGGGGGGGACTGAAGCTTTCTTT. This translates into CASSFQGTAGGTEAFF.

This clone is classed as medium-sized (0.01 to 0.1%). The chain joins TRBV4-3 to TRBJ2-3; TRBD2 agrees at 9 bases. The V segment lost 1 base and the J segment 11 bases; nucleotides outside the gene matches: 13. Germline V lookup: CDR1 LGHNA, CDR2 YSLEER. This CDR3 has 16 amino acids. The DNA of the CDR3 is TGCGCCAGCAGCCAAGCAGTTGCGGGAGGGGGCACGTTGCAGTATTTT. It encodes CASSQAVAGGGTLQYF.

The CDR3 DNA reads TGTGCCAGCAAGACTAGCGGGAGCCCAGATACGCAGTATTTT. This translates into CASKTSGSPDTQYF. This rearrangement joins TRBV27 to TRBJ2-3, with 12 positions matching TRBD2. CDR1 is MNHEY and CDR2 is SMNVEV in the germline V gene (reference sequence). This CDR3 is built from 14 residues. The junction had 3 bases not matched to a gene; V was cut back by 7 bases and J by 4 bases.

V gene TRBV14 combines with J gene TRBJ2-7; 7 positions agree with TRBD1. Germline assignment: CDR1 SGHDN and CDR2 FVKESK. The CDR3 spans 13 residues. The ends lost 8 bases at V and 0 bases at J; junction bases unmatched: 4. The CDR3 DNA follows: TGTGCCAGCCAGACAGGGAGCTCCTACGAGCAGTACTTC. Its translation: CASQTGSSYEQYF.

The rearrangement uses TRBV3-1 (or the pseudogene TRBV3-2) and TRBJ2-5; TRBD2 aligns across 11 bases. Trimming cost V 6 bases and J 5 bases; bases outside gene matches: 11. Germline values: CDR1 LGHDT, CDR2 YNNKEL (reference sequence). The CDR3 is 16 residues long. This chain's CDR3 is CASSRRELAGDETQYF. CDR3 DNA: TGTGCCAGCAGTCGTCGAGAACTAGCGGGGGATGAGACCCAGTACTTC.

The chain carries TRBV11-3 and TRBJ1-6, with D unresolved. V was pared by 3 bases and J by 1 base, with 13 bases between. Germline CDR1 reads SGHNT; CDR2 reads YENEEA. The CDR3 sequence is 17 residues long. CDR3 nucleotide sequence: TGTGCCAGCAGCTTGGCTGGAGCGCGGTCCTATAATTCACCCCTCCACTTT. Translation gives CASSLAGARSYNSPLHF.